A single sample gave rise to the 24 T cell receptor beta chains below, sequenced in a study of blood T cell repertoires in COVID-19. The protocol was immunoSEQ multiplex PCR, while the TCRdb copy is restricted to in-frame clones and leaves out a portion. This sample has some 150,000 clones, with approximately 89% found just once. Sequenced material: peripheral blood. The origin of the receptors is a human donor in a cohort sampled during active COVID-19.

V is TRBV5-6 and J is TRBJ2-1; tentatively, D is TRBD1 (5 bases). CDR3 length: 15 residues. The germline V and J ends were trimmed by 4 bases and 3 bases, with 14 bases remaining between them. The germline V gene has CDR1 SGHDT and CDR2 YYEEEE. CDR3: CASSATWTRYNEQFF. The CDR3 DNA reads TGTGCCAGCAGCGCGACTTGGACACGCTACAATGAGCAGTTCTTC.

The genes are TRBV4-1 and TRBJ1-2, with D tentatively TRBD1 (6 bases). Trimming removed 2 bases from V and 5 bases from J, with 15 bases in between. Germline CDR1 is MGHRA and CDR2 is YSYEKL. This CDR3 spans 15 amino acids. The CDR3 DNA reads TGCGCCAGCAGCCAATCTTGGACAGTTAGGTATGGCTACACCTTC. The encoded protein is CASSQSWTVRYGYTF.

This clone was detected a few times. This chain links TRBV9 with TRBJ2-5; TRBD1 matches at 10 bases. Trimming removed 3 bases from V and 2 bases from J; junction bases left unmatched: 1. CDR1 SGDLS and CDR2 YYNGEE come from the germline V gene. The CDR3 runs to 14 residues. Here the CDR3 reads CASSGQGAQETQYF. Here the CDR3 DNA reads TGTGCCAGCAGCGGACAGGGGGCGCAAGAGACCCAGTACTTC.

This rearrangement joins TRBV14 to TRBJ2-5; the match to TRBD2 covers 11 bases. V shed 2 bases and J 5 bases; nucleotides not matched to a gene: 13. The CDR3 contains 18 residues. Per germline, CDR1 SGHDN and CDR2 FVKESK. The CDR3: CASSQLTSGVTLVETQYF. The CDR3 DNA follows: TGTGCCAGCAGCCAACTGACTAGCGGGGTCACTCTGGTTGAGACCCAGTACTTC.

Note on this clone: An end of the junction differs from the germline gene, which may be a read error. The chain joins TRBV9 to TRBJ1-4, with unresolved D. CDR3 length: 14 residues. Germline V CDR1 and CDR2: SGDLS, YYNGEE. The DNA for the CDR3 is TGTGCCAGCAGCGTGACGGGTGCTAATCAAAAACTGTTTTTT. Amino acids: CASSVTGANQKLFF.

DNA for the CDR3: TGTGCCAGCAGCCAAAACCCCAGGGGGCACCGCAATGAGCAGTTCTTC. Its protein product is CASSQNPRGHRNEQFF. V usage is TRBV3-1 (or the pseudogene TRBV3-2) and J usage is TRBJ2-1; 8 positions agree with TRBD1. The V gene's germline CDR1 is LGHDT and CDR2 YNNKEL (reference sequence). Germline trimming cut 2 bases from V and 6 bases from J; bases unmatched to any gene: 9. The length of the CDR3 is 16 residues.

The CDR3: CASSQVRGTGELFF. The CDR3 DNA reads TGTGCCAGCAGCCAAGTTCGGGGAACCGGGGAGCTGTTTTTT. V and J are TRBV4-2 and TRBJ2-2, with TRBD2 as a possible D gene (5 bases). This CDR3 is 14 amino acids long. Germline loops: CDR1 LGHNA, CDR2 YNFKEQ. V was clipped by 1 base and J by 5 bases, with 8 bases between them.

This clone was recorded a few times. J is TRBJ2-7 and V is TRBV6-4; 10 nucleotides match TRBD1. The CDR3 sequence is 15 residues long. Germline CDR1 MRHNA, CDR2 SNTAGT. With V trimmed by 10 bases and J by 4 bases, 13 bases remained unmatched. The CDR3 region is CAIRRDRGFGYEQYF. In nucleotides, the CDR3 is TGTGCCATACGGCGGGACAGGGGATTTGGGTACGAGCAGTACTTC.

DNA for the CDR3: TGTGCCAGCGGCCCCGCGAGGAACACTGAAGCTTTCTTT. Translating gives CASGPARNTEAFF. The chain joins TRBV16 to TRBJ1-1; D is uncertain. The CDR3 has 13 residues. Germline CDR1 and CDR2: KGHSY and FQNENV. Trimming removed 8 bases at V and 1 base at J, with 11 bases between. Together with reference TRBV16 and TRBJ1-1, the CDR3 gives the full variable domain: GEEVAQTPKHLVRGEGQKAKLYCAPIKGHSYVFWYQQVLKNEFKFLISFQNENVFDETGMPKERFSAKCLPNSPCSLEIQATKLEDSAVYFCASGPARNTEAFFGQGTRLTVV.

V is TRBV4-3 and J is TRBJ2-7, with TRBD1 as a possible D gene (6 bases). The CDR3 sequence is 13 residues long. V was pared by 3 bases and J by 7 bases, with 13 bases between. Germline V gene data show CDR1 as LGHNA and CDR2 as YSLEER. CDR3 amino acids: CASSHSGTSEQYF. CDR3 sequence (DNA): TGCGCCAGCAGCCACTCCGGGACAAGTGAGCAGTACTTC.

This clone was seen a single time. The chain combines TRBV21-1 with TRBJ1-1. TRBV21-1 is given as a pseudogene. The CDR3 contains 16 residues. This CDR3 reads CASSTPGYDRGWEAFF. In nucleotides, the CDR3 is TGTGCCAGCAGCACCCCGGGTTACGACCGTGGATGGGAAGCTTTCTTT.

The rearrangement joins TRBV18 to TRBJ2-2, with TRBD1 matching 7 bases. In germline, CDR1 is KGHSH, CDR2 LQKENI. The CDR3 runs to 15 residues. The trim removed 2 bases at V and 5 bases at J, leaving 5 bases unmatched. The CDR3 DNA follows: TGTGCCAGCTCACCATTGGGACAGAGTACCGGGGAGCTGTTTTTT. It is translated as CASSPLGQSTGELFF.

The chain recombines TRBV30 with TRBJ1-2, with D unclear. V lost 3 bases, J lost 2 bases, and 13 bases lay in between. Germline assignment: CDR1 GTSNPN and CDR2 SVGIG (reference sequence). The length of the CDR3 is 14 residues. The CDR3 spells CAWSHRSLNYGYTF. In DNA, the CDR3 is TGTGCCTGGAGCCACAGAAGCTTGAACTATGGCTACACCTTC.

The CDR3 nucleotides are TGTGCCAGCAGCTTTAACCAGCGCGGAAACACCATATATTTT. Translated: CASSFNQRGNTIYF. The chain links TRBV7-9 to TRBJ1-3; D unresolved. The CDR3 sequence is 14 residues long. Looked up from germline, CDR1 is SEHNR and CDR2 is FQNEAQ (reference sequence). V was pared by 3 bases and J by 4 bases, with 10 bases between.

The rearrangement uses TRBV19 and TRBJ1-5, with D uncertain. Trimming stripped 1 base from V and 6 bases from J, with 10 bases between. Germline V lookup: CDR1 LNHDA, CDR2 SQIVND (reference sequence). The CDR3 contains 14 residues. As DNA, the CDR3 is TGTGCCAGTAGTATAGGTGGCGGTTTTCAGCCCCAGCATTTT. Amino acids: CASSIGGGFQPQHF.

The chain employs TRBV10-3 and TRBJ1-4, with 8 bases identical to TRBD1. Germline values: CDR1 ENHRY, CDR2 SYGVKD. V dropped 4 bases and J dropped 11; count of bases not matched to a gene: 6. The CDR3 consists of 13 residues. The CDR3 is CAISVQDREKLFF. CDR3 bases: TGTGCCATCAGTGTCCAGGACAGGGAGAAACTGTTTTTT.

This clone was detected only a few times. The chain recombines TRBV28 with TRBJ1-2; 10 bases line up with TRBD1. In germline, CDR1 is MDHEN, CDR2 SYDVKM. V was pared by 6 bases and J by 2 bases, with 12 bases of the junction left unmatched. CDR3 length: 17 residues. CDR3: CASSRPGTGVGNYGYTF. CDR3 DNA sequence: TGTGCCAGCAGCCGACCCGGGACAGGGGTTGGCAACTATGGCTACACCTTC.

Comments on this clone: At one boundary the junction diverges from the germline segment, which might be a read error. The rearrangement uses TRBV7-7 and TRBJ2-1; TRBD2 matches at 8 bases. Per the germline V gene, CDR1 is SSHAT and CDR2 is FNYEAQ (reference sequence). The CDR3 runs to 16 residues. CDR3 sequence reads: CASSATSGVSYNEQFF. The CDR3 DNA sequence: TGTGCTAGCAGCGCTACTAGCGGTGTATCCTACAATGAGCAGTTCTTC.

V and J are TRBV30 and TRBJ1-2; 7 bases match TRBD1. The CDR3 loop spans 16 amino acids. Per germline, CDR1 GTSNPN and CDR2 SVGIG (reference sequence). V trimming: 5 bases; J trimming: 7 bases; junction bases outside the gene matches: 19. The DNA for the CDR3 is TGTGCCTGGGACCAACCTGCGACAGGGATGGTCTCTGGCTACACCTTC. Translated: CAWDQPATGMVSGYTF.

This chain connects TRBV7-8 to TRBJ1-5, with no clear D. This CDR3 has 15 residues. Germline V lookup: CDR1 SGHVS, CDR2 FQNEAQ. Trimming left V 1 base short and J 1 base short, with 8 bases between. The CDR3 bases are TGTGCCAGCAGCTTAGTCCTGGGCAGCAATCAGCCCCAGCATTTT. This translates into CASSLVLGSNQPQHF.

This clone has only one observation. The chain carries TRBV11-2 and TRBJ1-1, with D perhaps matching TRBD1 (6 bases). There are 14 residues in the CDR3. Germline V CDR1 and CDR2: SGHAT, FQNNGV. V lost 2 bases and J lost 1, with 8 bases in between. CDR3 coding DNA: TGTGCCAGCAGCTTACAAGGGGGGAACACTGAAGCTTTCTTT. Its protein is CASSLQGGNTEAFF.

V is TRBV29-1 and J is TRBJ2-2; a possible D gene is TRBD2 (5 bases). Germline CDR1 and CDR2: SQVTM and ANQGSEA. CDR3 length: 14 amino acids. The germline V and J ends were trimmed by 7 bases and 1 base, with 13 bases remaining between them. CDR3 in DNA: TGCAGCGCTCCATGTGAGGGGAACACCGGGGAGCTGTTTTTT. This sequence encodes CSAPCEGNTGELFF.

CDR3 sequence reads: CASSPRGGRTEAFF. The CDR3 DNA follows: TGCGCCAGCAGCCCCAGGGGCGGGAGGACTGAAGCTTTCTTT. The chain uses TRBV4-3 and TRBJ1-1; the D gene is possibly TRBD1 (6 bases). V dropped 4 bases and J dropped 5 bases, with 14 bases sitting between them. This CDR3 is 14 amino acids long. Germline loops: CDR1 LGHNA, CDR2 YSLEER.

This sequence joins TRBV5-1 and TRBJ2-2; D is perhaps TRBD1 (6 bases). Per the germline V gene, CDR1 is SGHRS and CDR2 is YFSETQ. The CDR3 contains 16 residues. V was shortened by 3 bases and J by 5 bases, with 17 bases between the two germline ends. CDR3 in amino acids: CASSSTWTVGTGELFF. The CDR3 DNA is TGCGCCAGCAGCTCGACTTGGACAGTGGGGACCGGGGAGCTGTTTTTT.